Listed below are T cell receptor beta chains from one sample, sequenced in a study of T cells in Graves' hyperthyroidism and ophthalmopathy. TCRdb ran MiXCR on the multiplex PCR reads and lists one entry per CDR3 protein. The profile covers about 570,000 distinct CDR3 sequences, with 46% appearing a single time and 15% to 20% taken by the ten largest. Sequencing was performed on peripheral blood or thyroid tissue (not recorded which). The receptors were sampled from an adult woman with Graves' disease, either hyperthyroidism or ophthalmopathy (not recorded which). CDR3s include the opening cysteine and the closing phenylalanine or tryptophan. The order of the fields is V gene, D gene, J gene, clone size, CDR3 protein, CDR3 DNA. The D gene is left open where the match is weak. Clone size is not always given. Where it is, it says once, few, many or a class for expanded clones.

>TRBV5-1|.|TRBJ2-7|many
CASRAGDNEQYF
TGCGCCAGCAGGGCAGGGGATAACGAGCAGTACTTC
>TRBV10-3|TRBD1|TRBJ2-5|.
CAISRTGGPETQYF
TGTGCCATCAGTCGGACAGGGGGCCCAGAGACCCAGTACTTC
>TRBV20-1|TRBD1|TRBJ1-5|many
CSARDRTGGGSPQHF
TGCAGTGCTAGAGATAGGACAGGGGGGGGATCGCCCCAGCATTTT
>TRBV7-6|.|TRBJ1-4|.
CASSQGGPWEKLFF
TGTGCCAGCAGCCAAGGAGGGCCTTGGGAAAAACTGTTTTTT
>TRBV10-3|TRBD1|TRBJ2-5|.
CAISGTVRQETQYF
TGTGCCATCTCCGGGACAGTTAGGCAAGAGACCCAGTACTTC
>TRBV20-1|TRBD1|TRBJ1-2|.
CSASIRQGGYGYTF
TGCAGTGCTAGTATTCGACAGGGAGGCTATGGCTACACCTTC
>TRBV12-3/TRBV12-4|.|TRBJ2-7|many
CASSFRGSSYEQYF
TGTGCCAGCAGTTTCAGGGGTAGCTCCTACGAGCAGTACTTC
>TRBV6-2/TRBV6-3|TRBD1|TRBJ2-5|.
CALDRGISETQYF
TGTGCTTTAGACAGGGGCATCTCGGAGACCCAGTACTTC
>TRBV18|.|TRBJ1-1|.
CASLARLNTEAFF
TGTGCCAGCCTAGCCCGATTGAACACTGAAGCTTTCTTT
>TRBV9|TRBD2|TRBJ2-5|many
CASSVSGSSETQYF
TGTGCCAGCAGCGTCAGCGGGAGTAGCGAGACCCAGTACTTC
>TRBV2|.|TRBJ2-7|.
CASSERGGPSYEQYF
TGTGCCAGCAGTGAAAGGGGGGGGCCATCCTACGAGCAGTACTTC
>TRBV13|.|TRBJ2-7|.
CASSLGLVHEQYF
TGTGCCAGCAGCTTAGGACTAGTGCACGAGCAGTACTTC
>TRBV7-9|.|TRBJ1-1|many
CASSFYGVNTEAFF
TGTGCCAGCAGCTTCTACGGGGTGAACACTGAAGCTTTCTTT
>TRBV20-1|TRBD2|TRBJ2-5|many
CSARGTSGRGETQYF
TGCAGTGCTAGAGGAACTAGCGGGAGGGGAGAGACCCAGTACTTC
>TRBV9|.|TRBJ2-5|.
CASSGSRDGSQYF
TGTGCCAGCAGCGGATCCCGGGACGGGTCCCAGTACTTC
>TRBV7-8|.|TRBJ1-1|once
CASSSQGGGVTEAFF
TGTGCCAGCAGCTCGCAGGGAGGGGGGGTCACTGAAGCTTTCTTT
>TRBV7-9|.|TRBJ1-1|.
CASSTRATGAFF
TGTGCCAGCAGCACTAGGGCCACGGGAGCTTTCTTT
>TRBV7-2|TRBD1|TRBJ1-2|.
CASSWQGAPGGYTF
TGTGCCAGCAGCTGGCAGGGGGCGCCGGGGGGCTACACCTTC
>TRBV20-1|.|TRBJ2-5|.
CSARNPTGSETQYF
TGCAGTGCTCGAAACCCTACAGGGTCAGAGACCCAGTACTTC
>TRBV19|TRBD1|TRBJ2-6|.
CASIKDRVNTEAF
TGTGCCAGTATCAAGGACAGGGTTAACACTGAAGCTTTC
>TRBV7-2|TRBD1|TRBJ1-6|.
CASSSRQGFQSPLHF
TGTGCCAGCAGTTCCCGACAGGGTTTTCAGTCACCCCTCCACTTT
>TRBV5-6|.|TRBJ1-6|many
CASSPARQSGSPLHF
TGTGCCAGCAGCCCTGCTCGGCAATCAGGTTCACCCCTCCACTTT
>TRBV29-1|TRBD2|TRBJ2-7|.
CSVMGSGKVQYF
TGCAGCGTCATGGGTAGCGGGAAGGTGCAGTACTTC
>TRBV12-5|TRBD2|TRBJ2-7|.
CASASGTSGYEQYF
TGTGCTAGTGCCTCCGGGACTAGCGGTTACGAGCAGTACTTC
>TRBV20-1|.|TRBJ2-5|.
CSATTGQEIQYF
TGCAGTGCGACCACAGGGCAGGAGATCCAGTACTTC
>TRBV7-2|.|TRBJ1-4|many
CASSRRAVRYSNEKLFF
TGTGCCAGCAGCCGCCGGGCCGTCAGATATTCTAATGAAAAACTGTTTTTT
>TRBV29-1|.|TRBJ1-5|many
CSVDRLNQPQHF
TGCAGCGTAGACAGACTTAATCAGCCCCAGCATTTT
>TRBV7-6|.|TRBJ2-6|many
CATSGDYLRDRASGANVLTF
TGTGCCACCTCAGGGGATTATCTCCGGGACCGTGCATCTGGGGCCAACGTCCTGACTTTC
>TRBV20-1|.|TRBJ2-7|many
CSAPTPGLQYEQYF
TGCAGTGCCCCCACGCCAGGGTTGCAGTACGAGCAGTACTTC
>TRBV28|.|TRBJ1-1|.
CASSFQGRLNTEAFF
TGTGCCAGCAGTTTCCAGGGTCGCTTGAACACTGAAGCTTTCTTT
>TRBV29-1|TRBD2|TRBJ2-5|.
CSARARAGGETQYF
TGCAGCGCCCGCGCGCGGGCGGGAGGAGAGACCCAGTACTTC
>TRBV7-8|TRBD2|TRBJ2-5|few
CASSFESGRKGETQYF
TGTGCCAGCAGCTTCGAAAGCGGGAGGAAGGGAGAGACCCAGTACTTC
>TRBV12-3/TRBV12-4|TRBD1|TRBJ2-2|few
CASSTGQGSGELFF
TGTGCCAGCAGTACCGGACAGGGTTCCGGGGAGCTGTTTTTT
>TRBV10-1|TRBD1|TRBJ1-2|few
CASSDGSGGISGYTF
TGCGCCAGCAGTGATGGTTCAGGGGGTATTTCTGGCTACACCTTC
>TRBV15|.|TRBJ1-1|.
CATSRSANTEAFF
TGTGCCACCAGCAGAAGCGCGAACACTGAAGCTTTCTTT
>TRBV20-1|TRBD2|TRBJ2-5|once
CSAMEGEGPSETQYF
TGCAGTGCAATGGAAGGGGAGGGACCCTCCGAGACCCAGTACTTC
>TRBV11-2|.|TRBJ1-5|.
CASSRTHSNQPQHF
TGTGCCAGCAGCCGGACCCATAGCAATCAGCCCCAGCATTTT
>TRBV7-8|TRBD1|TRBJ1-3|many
CASSLESSGGIGNTIYF
TGTGCCAGCAGCTTAGAGAGCTCAGGGGGAATCGGAAACACCATATATTTT
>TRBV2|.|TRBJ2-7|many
CASSGGLGYEQYF
TGTGCCAGCAGTGGGGGGCTCGGATACGAGCAGTACTTC
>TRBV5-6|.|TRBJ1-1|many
CASSLEGSGAEAFF
TGTGCCAGCAGCTTGGAAGGGAGCGGCGCTGAAGCTTTCTTT
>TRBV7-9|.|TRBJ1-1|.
CASSFGQTVEAFF
TGCGCCAGCAGCTTCGGACAAACCGTTGAAGCTTTCTTT
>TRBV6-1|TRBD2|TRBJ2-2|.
CASSEVAGEGTGELFF
TGTGCCAGCAGTGAAGTAGCGGGAGAGGGGACCGGGGAGCTGTTTTTT